The present TCR beta chain was sequenced within a study of spatial heterogeneity in lung cancer. Germline loops: CDR1 MNHNS, CDR2 SASEGT. This CDR3 spans 13 amino acids. The time point was: sample taken at primary tumor resection. In each case, whole RNA from tumor, nontumor lung or frozen PBMC was sequenced unsorted. The donor group consisted of around 77 patients who had untreated, early-stage non-small cell lung cancer. Ten or more counts support this clonotype. The presence of a unique molecular identifier marked each TCR cDNA molecule. TCRdb re-called the 5' RACE reads with MiXCR, one entry per CDR3 protein. The data show roughly 48,000 distinct CDR3 sequences, with approximately 5.7% seen just once and approximately 10% held by the top ten.

The sample in question was PBMCs, obtained at surgery. The TCR originated in a male donor with early-stage non-small cell lung cancer. V gene TRBV6-1 combines with J gene TRBJ2-1; TRBD2 is a possible D gene (6 bases). The DNA for the CDR3 is TGTGCTATAACTTGGGGGGTGGACAATGAGCAGTTCTTC. Translating it yields CAITWGVDNEQFF.